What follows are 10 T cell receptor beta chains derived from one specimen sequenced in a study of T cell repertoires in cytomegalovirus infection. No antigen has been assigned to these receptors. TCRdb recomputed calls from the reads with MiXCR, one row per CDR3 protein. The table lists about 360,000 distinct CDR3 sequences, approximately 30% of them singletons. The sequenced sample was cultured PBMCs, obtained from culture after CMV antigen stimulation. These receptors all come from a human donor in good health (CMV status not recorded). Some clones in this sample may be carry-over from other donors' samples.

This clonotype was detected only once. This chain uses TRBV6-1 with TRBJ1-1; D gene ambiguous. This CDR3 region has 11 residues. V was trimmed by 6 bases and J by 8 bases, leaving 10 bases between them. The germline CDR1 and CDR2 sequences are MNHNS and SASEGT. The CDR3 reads CASRPIPEAFF. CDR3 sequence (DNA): TGTGCCAGCAGACCCATCCCGGAAGCTTTCTTT.

CDR3 sequence (DNA): TGTGCCAGCAGTTTATCGTCCGGCAGCTATGGCTACACCTTC. Amino acid sequence: CASSLSSGSYGYTF. The rearrangement uses TRBV27 and TRBJ1-2; D ambiguous. CDR3 size: 14 residues. The V gene lost 0 bases and the J gene lost 4 bases, with 9 bases spanning the gap. From germline, CDR1 is MNHEY and CDR2 SMNVEV (reference sequence).

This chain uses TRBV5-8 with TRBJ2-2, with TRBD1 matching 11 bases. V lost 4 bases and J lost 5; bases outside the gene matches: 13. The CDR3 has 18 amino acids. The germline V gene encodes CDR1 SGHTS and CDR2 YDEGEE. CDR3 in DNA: TGTGCCAGCAGCATCCTTGCTGGACAGGGGGCTTCGACCGGGGAGCTGTTTTTT. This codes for CASSILAGQGASTGELFF.

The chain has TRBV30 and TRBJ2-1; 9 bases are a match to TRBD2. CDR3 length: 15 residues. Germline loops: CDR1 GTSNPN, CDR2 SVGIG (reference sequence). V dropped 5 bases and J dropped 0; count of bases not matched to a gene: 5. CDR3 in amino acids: CAWAFSGGSYNEQFF. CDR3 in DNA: TGTGCCTGGGCGTTTAGCGGGGGCTCCTACAATGAGCAGTTCTTC.

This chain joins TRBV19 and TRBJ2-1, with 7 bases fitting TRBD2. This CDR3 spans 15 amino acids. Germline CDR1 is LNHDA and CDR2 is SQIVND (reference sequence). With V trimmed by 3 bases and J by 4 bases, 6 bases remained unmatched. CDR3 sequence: CASSIFSGLYNEQFF. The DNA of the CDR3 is TGTGCCAGTAGTATCTTTTCGGGACTATACAATGAGCAGTTCTTC.

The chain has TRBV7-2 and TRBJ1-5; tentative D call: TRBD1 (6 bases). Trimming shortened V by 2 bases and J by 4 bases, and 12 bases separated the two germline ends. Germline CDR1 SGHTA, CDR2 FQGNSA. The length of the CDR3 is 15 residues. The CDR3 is CASSLRLRGNQPQHF. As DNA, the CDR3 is TGTGCCAGCAGCTTACGATTGAGGGGGAATCAGCCCCAGCATTTT.

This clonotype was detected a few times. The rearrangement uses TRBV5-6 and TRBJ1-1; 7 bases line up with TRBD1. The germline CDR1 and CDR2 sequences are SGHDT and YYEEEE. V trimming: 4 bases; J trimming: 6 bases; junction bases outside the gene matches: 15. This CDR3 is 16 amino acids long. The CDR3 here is CASSPFQTGFEAEAFF. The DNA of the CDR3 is TGTGCCAGCAGCCCATTCCAGACAGGGTTTGAGGCTGAAGCTTTCTTT.

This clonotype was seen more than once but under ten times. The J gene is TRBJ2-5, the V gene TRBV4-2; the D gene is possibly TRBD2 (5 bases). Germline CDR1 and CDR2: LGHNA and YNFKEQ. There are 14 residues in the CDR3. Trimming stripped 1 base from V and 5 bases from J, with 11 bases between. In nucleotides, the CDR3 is TGTGCCAGCAGCCAAGTTACGGGAAGGGAGACCCAGTACTTC. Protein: CASSQVTGRETQYF.

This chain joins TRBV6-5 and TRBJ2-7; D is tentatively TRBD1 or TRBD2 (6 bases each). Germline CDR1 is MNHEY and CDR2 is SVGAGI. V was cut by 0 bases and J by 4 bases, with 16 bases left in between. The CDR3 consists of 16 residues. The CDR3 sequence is CASSYSINGGGYEQYF. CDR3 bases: TGTGCCAGCAGTTACTCGATAAACGGGGGCGGGTACGAGCAGTACTTC.

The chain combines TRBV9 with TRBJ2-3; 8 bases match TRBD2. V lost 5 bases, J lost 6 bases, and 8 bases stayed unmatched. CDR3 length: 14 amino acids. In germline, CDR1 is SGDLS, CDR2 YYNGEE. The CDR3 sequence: CASRSSGSGDTQYF. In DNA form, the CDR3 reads TGTGCCAGCAGGTCGAGCGGGAGCGGCGATACGCAGTATTTT. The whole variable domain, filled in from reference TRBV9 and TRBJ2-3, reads DSGVTQTPKHLITATGQRVTLRCSPRSGDLSVYWYQQSLDQGLQFLIQYYNGEERAKGNILERFSAQQFPDLHSELNLSSLELGDSALYFCASRSSGSGDTQYFGPGTRLTVL.